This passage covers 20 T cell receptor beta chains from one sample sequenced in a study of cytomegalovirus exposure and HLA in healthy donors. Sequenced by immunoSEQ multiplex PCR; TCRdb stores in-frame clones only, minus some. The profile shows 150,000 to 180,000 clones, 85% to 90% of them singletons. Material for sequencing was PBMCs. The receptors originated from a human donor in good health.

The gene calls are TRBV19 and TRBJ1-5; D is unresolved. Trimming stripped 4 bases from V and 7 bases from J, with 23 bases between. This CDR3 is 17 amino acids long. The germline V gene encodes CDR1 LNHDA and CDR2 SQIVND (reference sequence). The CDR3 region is CASSTRNSGVGRQPQHF. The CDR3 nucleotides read TGTGCCAGTAGTACGCGCAACTCCGGGGTAGGTCGACAGCCCCAGCATTTT.

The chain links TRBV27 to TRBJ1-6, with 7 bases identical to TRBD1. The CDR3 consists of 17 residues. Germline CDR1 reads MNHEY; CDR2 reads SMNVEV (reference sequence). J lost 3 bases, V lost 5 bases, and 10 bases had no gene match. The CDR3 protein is CASSPMTGKIYNSPLHF. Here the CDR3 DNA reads TGTGCCAGCAGTCCAATGACAGGGAAGATCTATAATTCACCCCTCCACTTT.

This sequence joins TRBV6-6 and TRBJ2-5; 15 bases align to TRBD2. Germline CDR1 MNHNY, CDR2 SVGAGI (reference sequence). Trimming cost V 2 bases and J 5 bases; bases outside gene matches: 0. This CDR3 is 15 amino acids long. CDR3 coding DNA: TGTGCCAGCAGTTACGGACTAGCGGGAGGGGAGACCCAGTACTTC. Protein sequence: CASSYGLAGGETQYF.

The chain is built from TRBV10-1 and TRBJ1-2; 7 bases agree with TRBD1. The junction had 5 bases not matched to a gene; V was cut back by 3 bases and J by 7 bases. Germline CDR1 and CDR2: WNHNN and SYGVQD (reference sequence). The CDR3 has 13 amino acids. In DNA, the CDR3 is TGCGCCAGCAGTGATCGACAGGGTGGTGGCTACACCTTC. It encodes CASSDRQGGGYTF.

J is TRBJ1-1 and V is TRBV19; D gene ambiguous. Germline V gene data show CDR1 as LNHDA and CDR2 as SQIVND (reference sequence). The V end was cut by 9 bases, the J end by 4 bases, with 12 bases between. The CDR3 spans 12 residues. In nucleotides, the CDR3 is TGTGCCAGCGGTGTTTCGGGCACTGAAGCTTTCTTT. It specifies CASGVSGTEAFF. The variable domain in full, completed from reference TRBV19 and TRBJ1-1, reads DGGITQSPKYLFRKEGQNVTLSCEQNLNHDAMYWYRQDPGQGLRLIYYSQIVNDFQKGDIAEGYSVSREKKESFPLTVTSAQKNPTAFYLCASGVSGTEAFFGQGTRLTVV.

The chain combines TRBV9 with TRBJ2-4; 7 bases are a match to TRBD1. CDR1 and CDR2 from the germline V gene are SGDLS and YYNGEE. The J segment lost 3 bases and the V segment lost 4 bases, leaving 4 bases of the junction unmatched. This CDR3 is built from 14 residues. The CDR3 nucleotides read TGTGCCAGCAGCCCCTGGGACAGCAAAAACATTCAGTACTTC. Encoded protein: CASSPWDSKNIQYF.

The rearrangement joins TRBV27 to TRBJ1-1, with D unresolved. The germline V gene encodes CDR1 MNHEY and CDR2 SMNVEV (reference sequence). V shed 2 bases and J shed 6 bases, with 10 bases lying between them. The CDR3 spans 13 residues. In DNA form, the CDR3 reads TGTGCCAGCAGTTTACGATCCGGGTCTGAAGCTTTCTTT. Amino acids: CASSLRSGSEAFF.

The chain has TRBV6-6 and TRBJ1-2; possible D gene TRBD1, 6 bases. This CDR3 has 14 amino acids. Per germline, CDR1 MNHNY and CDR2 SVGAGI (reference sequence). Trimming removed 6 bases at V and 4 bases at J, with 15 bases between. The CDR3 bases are TGTGCCAGCAGGGAAACAGGGATCGGCTATGGCTACACCTTC. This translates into CASRETGIGYGYTF.

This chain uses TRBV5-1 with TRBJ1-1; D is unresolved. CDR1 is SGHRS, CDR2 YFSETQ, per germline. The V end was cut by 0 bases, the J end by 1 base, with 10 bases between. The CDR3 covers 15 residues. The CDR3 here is CASSLDGWRNTEAFF. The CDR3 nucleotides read TGCGCCAGCAGCTTGGACGGGTGGCGGAACACTGAAGCTTTCTTT.

This chain's CDR3 is CASSDRFSNYGYTF. The CDR3 nucleotides are TGTGCCAGCAGTGACCGTTTCTCTAACTATGGCTACACCTTC. The chain combines TRBV2 with TRBJ1-2; D remains unclear. The CDR3 runs to 14 residues. V lost 3 bases, J lost 0 bases, and 8 bases lay in between. Germline V gives CDR1 SNHLY, CDR2 FYNNEI.

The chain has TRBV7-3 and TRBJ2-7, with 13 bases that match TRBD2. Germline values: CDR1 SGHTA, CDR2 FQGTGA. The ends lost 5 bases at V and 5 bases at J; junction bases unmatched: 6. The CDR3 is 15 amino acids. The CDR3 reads CASSPLAGGLNEQYF. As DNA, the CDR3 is TGTGCCAGCAGCCCACTAGCGGGGGGGCTCAACGAGCAGTACTTC.

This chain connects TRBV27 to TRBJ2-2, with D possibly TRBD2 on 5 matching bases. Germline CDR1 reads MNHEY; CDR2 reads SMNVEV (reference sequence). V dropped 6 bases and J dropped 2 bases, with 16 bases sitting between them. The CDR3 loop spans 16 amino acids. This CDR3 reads CASRQFSAGNTGELFF. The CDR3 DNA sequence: TGTGCCAGCAGACAGTTTTCGGCGGGCAACACCGGGGAGCTGTTTTTT.

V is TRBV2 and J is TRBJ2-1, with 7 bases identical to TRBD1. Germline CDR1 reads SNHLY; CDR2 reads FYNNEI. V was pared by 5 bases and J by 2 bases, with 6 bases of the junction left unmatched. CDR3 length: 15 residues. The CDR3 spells CASSPRTGTYNEQFF. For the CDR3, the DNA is TGTGCCAGCAGTCCCCGGACAGGAACCTACAATGAGCAGTTCTTC.

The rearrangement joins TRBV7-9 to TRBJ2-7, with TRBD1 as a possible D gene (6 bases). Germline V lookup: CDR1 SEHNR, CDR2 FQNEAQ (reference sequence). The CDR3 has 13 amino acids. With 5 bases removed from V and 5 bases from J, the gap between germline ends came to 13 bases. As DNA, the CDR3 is TGTGCCAGCAGCCGTGGTACAGGGAACGAGCAGTACTTC. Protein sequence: CASSRGTGNEQYF.

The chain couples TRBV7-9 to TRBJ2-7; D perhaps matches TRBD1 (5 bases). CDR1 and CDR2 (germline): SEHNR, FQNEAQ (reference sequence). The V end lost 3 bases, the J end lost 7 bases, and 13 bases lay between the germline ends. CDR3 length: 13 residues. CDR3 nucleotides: TGTGCCAGCAGCTTGTGGGGCCCTGGGGAGCAGTACTTC. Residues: CASSLWGPGEQYF.

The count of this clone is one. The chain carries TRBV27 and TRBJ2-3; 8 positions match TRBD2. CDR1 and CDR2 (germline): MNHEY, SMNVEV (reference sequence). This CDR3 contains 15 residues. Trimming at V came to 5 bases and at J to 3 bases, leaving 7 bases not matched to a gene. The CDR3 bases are TGTGCCAGCAGTCCGTACGGACTAGCTACAGATACGCAGTATTTT. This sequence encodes CASSPYGLATDTQYF.

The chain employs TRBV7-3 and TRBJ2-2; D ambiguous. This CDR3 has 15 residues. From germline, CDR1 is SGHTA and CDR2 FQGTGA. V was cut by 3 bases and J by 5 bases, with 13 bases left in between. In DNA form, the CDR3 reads TGTGCCAGCAGCTTGGTCCGGGTCGGGACCGGGGAGCTGTTTTTT. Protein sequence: CASSLVRVGTGELFF. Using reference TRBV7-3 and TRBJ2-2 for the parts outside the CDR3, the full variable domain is GAGVSQTPSNKVTEKGKYVELRCDPISGHTALYWYRQSLGQGPEFLIYFQGTGAADDSGLPNDRFFAVRPEGSVSTLKIQRTERGDSAVYLCASSLVRVGTGELFFGEGSRLTVL.

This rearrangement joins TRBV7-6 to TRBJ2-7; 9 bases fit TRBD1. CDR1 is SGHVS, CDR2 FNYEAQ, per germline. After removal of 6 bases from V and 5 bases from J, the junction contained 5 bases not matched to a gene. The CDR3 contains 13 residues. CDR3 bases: TGTGCCAGCAGTCGGACAGGGGCCCACGAGCAGTACTTC. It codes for CASSRTGAHEQYF.

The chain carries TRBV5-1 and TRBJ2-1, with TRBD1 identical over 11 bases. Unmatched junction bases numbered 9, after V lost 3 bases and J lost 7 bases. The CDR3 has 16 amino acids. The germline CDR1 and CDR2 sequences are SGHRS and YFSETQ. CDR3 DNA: TGCGCCAGCAGCTGGGCCGGGACAGGGGGGTTGAATGAGCAGTTCTTC. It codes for CASSWAGTGGLNEQFF.

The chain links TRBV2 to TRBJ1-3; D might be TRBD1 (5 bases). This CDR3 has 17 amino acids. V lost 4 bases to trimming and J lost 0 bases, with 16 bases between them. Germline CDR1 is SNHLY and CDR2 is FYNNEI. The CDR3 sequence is CASSVLRQLSSGNTIYF. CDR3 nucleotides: TGTGCCAGCAGTGTCCTGAGACAGCTGAGCTCTGGAAACACCATATATTTT.